The following is a T cell receptor (beta chain) sequence with its context. The protocol was immunoSEQ multiplex PCR, while the TCRdb copy is restricted to in-frame clones and leaves out a portion. The sample contains roughly 96,000 clones, 89% of which appear only once. The data stem from a study of PD-1 blockade in classical Hodgkin lymphoma. In every patient, relapse followed autologous stem cell transplantation, while exposure to brentuximab vedotin differed. The CDR3 is made up of 11 amino acids. V was pared by 6 bases and J by 4 bases, with 6 bases between. CDR1 is MDHEN and CDR2 is SYDVKM in the germline V gene.

This receptor was identified in a human donor with classical Hodgkin lymphoma. This specimen consisted of peripheral blood mononuclear cells (PBMCs), obtained before the second cycle of nivolumab. The V gene is TRBV28, the J gene TRBJ1-2; D is undetermined. The CDR3 bases are TGTGCCAGCAGCGCCGGCTATGGCTACACCTTC. This codes for CASSAGYGYTF.